This TCR beta chain originates from a study of T cell changes during pregnancy in multiple sclerosis. Profiling relied on immunoSEQ multiplex PCR, and the TCRdb table lists in-frame clones only, not all of them. The top ten clones hold less than 20% of a sample with roughly 20,000 clones, 80% to 90% of them seen once. This clonotype originated in a female donor in good health, enrolled as a control in a pregnancy study. The sample consisted of CD8+ T cells from peripheral blood mononuclear cells, taken after pregnancy.

As DNA, the CDR3 is TGCGCCAGCAGCCCGACAGGGAACTACGAGCAGTACTTC. Protein product: CASSPTGNYEQYF. J is TRBJ2-7 and V is TRBV4-3; 7 bases fit TRBD1. The V gene's germline CDR1 is LGHNA and CDR2 YSLEER. The CDR3 runs 13 residues. Trimming cost V 4 bases and J 3 bases; bases outside gene matches: 3.